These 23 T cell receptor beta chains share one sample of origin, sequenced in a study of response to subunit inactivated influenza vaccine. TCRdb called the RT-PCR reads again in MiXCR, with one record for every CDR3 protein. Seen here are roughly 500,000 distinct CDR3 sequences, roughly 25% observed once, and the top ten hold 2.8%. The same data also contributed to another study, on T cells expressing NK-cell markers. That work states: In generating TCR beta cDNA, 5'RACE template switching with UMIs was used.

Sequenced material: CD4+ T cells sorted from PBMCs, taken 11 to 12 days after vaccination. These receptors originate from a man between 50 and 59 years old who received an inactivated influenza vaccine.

The CDR3 DNA reads as TGTGCCACTACCTTTAGGGCTACGACCACCGGGGAGCTGTTTTTT. It is translated as CATTFRATTTGELFF. The J gene is TRBJ2-2, the V gene TRBV12-3 or TRBV12-4; no definite D call. The V and J ends lost 10 bases and 4 bases respectively, with 19 bases between them. There are 15 residues in the CDR3.

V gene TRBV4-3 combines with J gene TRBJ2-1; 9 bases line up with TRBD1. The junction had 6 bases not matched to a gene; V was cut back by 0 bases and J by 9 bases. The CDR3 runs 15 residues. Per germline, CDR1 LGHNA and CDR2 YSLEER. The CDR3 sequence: CASSQEDRGGIEQFF. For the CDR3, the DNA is TGCGCCAGCAGCCAAGAGGACAGGGGTGGGATTGAGCAGTTCTTC.

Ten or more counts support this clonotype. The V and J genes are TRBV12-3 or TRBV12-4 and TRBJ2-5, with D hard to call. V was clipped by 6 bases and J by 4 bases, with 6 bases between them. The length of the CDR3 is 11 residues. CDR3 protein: CASSWGETQYF. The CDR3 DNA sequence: TGTGCCAGCAGCTGGGGAGAGACCCAGTACTTC.

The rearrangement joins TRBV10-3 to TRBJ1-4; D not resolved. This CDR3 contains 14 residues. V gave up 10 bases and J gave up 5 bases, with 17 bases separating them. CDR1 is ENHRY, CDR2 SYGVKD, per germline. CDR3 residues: CASRDGRLNEKLFF. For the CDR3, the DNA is TGTGCCAGCCGAGATGGTCGACTCAATGAAAAACTGTTTTTT.

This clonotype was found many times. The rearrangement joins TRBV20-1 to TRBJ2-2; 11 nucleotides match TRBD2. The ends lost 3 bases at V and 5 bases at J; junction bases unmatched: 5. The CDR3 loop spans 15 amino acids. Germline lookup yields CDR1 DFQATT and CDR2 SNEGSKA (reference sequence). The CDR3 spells CSASLAGGRTGELFF. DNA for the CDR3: TGCAGTGCTAGTTTAGCGGGGGGGCGTACCGGGGAGCTGTTTTTT.

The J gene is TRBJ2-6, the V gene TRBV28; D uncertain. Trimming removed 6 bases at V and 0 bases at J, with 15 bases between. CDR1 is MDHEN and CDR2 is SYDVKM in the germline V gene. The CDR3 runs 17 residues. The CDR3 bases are TGTGCCAGCAGCCCTCGGCAGGTCAGCTCTGGGGCCAACGTCCTGACTTTC. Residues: CASSPRQVSSGANVLTF.

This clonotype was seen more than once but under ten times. CDR3 in amino acids: CASSLNVANTGELFF. The CDR3, as DNA: TGCGCCAGCAGCTTGAATGTAGCGAACACCGGGGAGCTGTTTTTT. The V call is TRBV5-1, the J call TRBJ2-2; no reliable D call. Germline values: CDR1 SGHRS, CDR2 YFSETQ. The CDR3 contains 15 residues. The V gene lost 1 base and the J gene lost 0 bases, with 7 bases spanning the gap.

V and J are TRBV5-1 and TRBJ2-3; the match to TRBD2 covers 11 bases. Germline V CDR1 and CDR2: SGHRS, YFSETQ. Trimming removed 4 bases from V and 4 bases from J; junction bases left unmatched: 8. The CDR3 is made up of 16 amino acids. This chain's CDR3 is CASSGLAGGPADTQYF. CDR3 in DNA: TGCGCCAGCAGCGGATTAGCGGGGGGGCCCGCAGATACGCAGTATTTT.

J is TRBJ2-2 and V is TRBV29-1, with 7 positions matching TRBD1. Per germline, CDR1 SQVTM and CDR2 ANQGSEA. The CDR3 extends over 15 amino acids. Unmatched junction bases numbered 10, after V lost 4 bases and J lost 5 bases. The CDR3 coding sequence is TGCAGCGTTGGAGGGACAGCGTTTCCTACCGGGGAGCTGTTTTTT. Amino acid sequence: CSVGGTAFPTGELFF.

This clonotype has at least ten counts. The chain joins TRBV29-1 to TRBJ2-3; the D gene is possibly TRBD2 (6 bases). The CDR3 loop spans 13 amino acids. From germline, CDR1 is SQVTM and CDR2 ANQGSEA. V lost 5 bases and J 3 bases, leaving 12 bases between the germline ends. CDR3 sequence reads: CSVLPAGTDTQYF. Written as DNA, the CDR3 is TGCAGCGTTTTGCCGGCGGGGACAGATACGCAGTATTTT.

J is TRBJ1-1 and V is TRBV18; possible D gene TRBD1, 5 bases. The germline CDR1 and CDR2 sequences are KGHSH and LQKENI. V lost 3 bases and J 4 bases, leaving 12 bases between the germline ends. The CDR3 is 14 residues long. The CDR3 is CASSPGGGGTEAFF. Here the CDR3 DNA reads TGTGCCAGCTCACCTGGCGGGGGTGGCACTGAAGCTTTCTTT.

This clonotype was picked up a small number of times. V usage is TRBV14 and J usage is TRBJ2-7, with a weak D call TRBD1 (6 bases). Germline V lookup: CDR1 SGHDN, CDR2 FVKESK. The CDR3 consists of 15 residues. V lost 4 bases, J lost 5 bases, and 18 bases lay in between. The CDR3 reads CASSRRMTGKHEQYF. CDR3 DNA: TGTGCCAGCAGCCGACGGATGACAGGTAAACACGAGCAGTACTTC.

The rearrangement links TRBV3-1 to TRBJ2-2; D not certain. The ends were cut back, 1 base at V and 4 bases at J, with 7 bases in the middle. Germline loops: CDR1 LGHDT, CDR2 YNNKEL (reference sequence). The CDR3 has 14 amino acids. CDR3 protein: CASSQASRTGELFF. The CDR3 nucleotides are TGTGCCAGCAGCCAAGCCAGTCGCACCGGGGAGCTGTTTTTT.

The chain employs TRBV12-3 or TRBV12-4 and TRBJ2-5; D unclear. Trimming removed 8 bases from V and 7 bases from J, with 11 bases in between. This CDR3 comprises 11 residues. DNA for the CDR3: TGTGCCAGCGGTACTTTTGGGACCCAGTACTTC. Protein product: CASGTFGTQYF.

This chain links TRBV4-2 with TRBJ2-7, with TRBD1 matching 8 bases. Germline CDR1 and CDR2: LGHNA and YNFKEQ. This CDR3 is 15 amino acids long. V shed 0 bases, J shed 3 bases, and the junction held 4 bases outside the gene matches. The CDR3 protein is CASSQDRDRNYEQYF. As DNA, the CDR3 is TGTGCCAGCAGCCAAGACCGGGACAGGAACTACGAGCAGTACTTC.

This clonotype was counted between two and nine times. The CDR3 reads CASNQQETQYF. The CDR3 nucleotides are TGTGCCAGCAACCAGCAGGAGACCCAGTACTTC. The genes are TRBV2 and TRBJ2-5; D gene uncertain. The CDR3 contains 11 residues. In germline, CDR1 is SNHLY, CDR2 FYNNEI. V lost 7 bases, J lost 5 bases, and 8 bases lay in between.

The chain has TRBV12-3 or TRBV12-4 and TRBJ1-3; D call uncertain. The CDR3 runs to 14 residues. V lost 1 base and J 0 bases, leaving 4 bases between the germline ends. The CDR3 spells CASSLGISGNTIYF. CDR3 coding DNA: TGTGCCAGCAGTTTAGGAATCTCTGGAAACACCATATATTTT.

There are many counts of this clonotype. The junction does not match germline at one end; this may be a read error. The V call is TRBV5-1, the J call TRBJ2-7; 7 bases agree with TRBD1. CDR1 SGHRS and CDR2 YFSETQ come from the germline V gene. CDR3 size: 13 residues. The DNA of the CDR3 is TGTGCCAGCAGCCTTACAGGGGACTACGAGCAGTACTTC. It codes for CASSLTGDYEQYF.

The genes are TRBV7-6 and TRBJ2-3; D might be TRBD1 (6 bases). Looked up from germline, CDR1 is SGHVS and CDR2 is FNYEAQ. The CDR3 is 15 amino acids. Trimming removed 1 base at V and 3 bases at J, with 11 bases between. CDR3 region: CASSLGSRGTDTQYF. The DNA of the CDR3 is TGTGCCAGCAGCTTAGGGTCCAGGGGAACAGATACGCAGTATTTT.

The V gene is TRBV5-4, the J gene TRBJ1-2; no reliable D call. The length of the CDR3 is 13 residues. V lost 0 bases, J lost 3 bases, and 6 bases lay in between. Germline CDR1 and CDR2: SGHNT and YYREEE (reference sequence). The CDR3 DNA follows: TGTGCCAGCAGCTTGGCACCAGACTATGGCTACACCTTC. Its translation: CASSLAPDYGYTF.

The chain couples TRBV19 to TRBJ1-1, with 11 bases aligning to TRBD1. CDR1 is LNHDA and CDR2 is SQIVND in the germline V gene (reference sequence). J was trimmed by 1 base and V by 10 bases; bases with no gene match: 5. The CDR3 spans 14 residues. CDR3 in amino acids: CATRGQGANTEAFF. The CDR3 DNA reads TGTGCCACCCGAGGACAGGGGGCGAACACTGAAGCTTTCTTT.

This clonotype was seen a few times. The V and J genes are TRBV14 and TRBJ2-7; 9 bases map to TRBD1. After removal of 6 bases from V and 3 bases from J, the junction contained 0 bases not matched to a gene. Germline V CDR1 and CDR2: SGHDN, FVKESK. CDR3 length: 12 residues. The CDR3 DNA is TGTGCCAGCAGGGGACAGGGCTACGAGCAGTACTTC. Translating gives CASRGQGYEQYF.

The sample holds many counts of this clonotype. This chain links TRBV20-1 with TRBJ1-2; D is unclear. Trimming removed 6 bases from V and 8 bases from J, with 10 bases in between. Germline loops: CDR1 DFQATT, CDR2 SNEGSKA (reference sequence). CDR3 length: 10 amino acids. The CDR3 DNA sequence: TGCAGTGCACGGAACGGGGGCTACACCTTC. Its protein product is CSARNGGYTF.